The clone carrying this T cell receptor beta chain is a singleton in its sample. Recovery meant two consecutive negative NP/OP PCR tests, professional clearance, or resolved symptoms. There are 12 residues in the CDR3. Per the germline V gene, CDR1 is PRHDT and CDR2 is FYEKMQ (reference sequence). V gave up 5 bases and J gave up 8 bases, with 10 bases separating them. TCRdb's table, derived via immunoSEQ multiplex PCR, lists solely in-frame clones and lacks some. The table shows roughly 380,000 clones, with over 75% occurring only once. These data come from a study of blood T cell repertoires in COVID-19.

The source is a man under 40 who had recovered from COVID-19. This sequence joins TRBV13 and TRBJ2-1; D is ambiguous. Sequencing was done on a sample of PBMCs or T cells enriched from blood (not recorded which). CDR3 nucleotide sequence: TGTGCCAGCAGCCTTAGAGGTCATGAGCAGTTCTTC. This encodes CASSLRGHEQFF.